A selection of T cell receptor beta chains follows, all from one sample in a study of beta chain features in type 1 diabetes. Only in-frame clones appear in the TCRdb table, and some are missing; sequencing was by immunoSEQ multiplex PCR. The table records 300,000 to 350,000 clones, approximately 9.9% of them present only once. Sequencing was done on a sample of central memory CD4+ T cells from blood. The receptors derive from a man aged 25 to 40 with type 1 diabetes. Each CDR3 is given with its conserved first and last residue. The order of the fields is D gene, V gene, J gene, clone size, CDR3 protein, CDR3 DNA. The D gene is left open where the match is weak. Rows give clone size only sometimes, using once, few, many, or a class for an expanded clone.

-	TRBV6-6	TRBJ1-2	-	CASSTRGGERGYTF	TGTGCCAGCAGCACCCGAGGAGGCGAGAGGGGCTACACCTTC
-	TRBV5-1	TRBJ2-7	few	CASRLGYEQYF	TGCGCCAGCAGGCTCGGCTACGAGCAGTACTTC
TRBD1	TRBV29-1	TRBJ1-2	-	CSFSGGANYGYTF	TGCAGCTTTTCAGGGGGAGCTAACTATGGCTACACCTTC
TRBD1	TRBV5-1	TRBJ1-2	-	CASSATGQVNYGYTF	TGCGCCAGCAGCGCAACAGGACAGGTGAACTATGGCTACACCTTC
-	TRBV2	TRBJ2-1	few	CASSEARGGQFF	TGTGCCAGCAGTGAAGCTAGAGGGGGGCAGTTCTTC
-	TRBV27	TRBJ2-7	-	CASSLRPGNTYEQYF	TGTGCCAGCAGTTTGCGTCCGGGAAACACCTACGAGCAGTACTTC
TRBD1	TRBV7-8	TRBJ2-1	-	CASSLGQGYYNEQFF	TGTGCCAGCAGCTTAGGACAGGGGTACTACAATGAGCAGTTCTTC
-	TRBV27	TRBJ2-3	-	CASYRRGLLGLGGAEDTQYF	TGTGCCAGCTATAGACGCGGATTATTGGGATTGGGGGGGGCGGAAGATACGCAGTATTTT
TRBD2	TRBV11-2	TRBJ2-7	-	CASSLAGLAGSYEQYF	TGTGCCAGCAGCTTAGCCGGGCTAGCGGGGTCTTACGAGCAGTACTTC
-	TRBV15	TRBJ2-2	few	CATSPDWNTGELFF	TGTGCCACCAGCCCAGACTGGAACACCGGGGAGCTGTTTTTT
-	TRBV5-8	TRBJ1-5	-	CASSVTGLNQPQHF	TGTGCCAGCAGCGTTACGGGACTTAATCAGCCCCAGCATTTT
-	TRBV7-8	TRBJ2-1	few	CASSLGLGQALTYNEQFF	TGTGCCAGCAGCTTAGGTCTTGGGCAGGCCCTAACCTACAATGAGCAGTTCTTC
-	TRBV6-1	TRBJ2-1	few	CAIRGGSSYNEQFF	TGTGCCATCAGGGGAGGGAGCTCCTACAATGAGCAGTTCTTC
-	TRBV7-9	TRBJ2-7	-	CASSPGATVLYEQYF	TGTGCCAGCAGCCCTGGAGCGACAGTCCTCTACGAGCAGTACTTC
-	TRBV7-9	TRBJ1-1	many	CASSPGEAFF	TGTGCCAGCAGCCCCGGGGAAGCTTTCTTT
-	TRBV10-3	TRBJ2-2	-	CAISDGLGRGTGELFF	TGTGCCATCAGTGACGGTTTGGGGCGAGGCACCGGGGAGCTGTTTTTT
TRBD1	TRBV5-4	TRBJ2-7	-	CASSFGTETYEQYF	TGTGCCAGCAGTTTCGGGACAGAGACCTACGAGCAGTACTTC
-	TRBV6-5	TRBJ1-5	few	CASSYSGASNQPQHF	TGTGCCAGCAGTTACTCTGGGGCAAGCAATCAGCCCCAGCATTTT
TRBD2	TRBV7-2	TRBJ2-4	few	CASSLANIVSGGPIF	TGTGCCAGCAGCTTAGCCAATATCGTTAGCGGGGGCCCAATCTTC
TRBD1	TRBV7-9	TRBJ1-2	-	CASSPGTDVANYGYTF	TGTGCCAGCAGCCCCGGGACAGACGTAGCTAACTATGGCTACACCTTC
TRBD1	TRBV7-9	TRBJ2-6	-	CASSSSGGTVSGANVLTF	TGTGCCAGCAGCTCCTCAGGGGGCACGGTATCTGGGGCCAACGTCCTGACTTTC
-	TRBV5-6	TRBJ2-1	few	CASSLYTNEQFF	TGTGCCAGCAGCTTATATACGAATGAGCAGTTCTTC
TRBD1	TRBV28	TRBJ2-6	-	CASRSGTGFYSGANVLTF	TGTGCCAGCAGATCCGGGACAGGCTTTTACTCTGGGGCCAACGTCCTGACTTTC
-	TRBV7-9	TRBJ2-5	many	CASSLVETQYF	TGTGCCAGCAGCTTAGTAGAGACCCAGTACTTC
-	TRBV9	TRBJ2-1	few	CASSVTATHGAQFF	TGTGCCAGCAGCGTCACCGCAACACATGGTGCGCAGTTCTTC
-	TRBV29-1	TRBJ2-5	-	CSVEPRQETQYF	TGCAGCGTTGAACCTCGCCAAGAGACCCAGTACTTC
-	TRBV6-1	TRBJ2-1	-	CASSESQGGSYNEQFF	TGTGCCAGCAGTGAGTCGCAGGGGGGCTCCTACAATGAGCAGTTCTTC
-	TRBV4-3	TRBJ1-1	-	CASSQDWGSTEAFF	TGCGCCAGCAGCCAAGATTGGGGGTCCACTGAAGCTTTCTTT
-	TRBV5-1	TRBJ1-2	few	CASSLDLGAHYGYTF	TGCGCCAGCAGCTTGGATTTAGGGGCCCACTATGGCTACACCTTC
TRBD1	TRBV6-5	TRBJ2-1	few	CASSPGDRVNEQFF	TGTGCCAGCAGTCCTGGGGACAGGGTAAATGAGCAGTTCTTC
-	TRBV6-5	TRBJ2-2	few	CASRGESDTGELFF	TGTGCCAGCAGAGGGGAGAGCGACACCGGGGAGCTGTTTTTT
TRBD1	TRBV9	TRBJ1-2	-	CASSVKIRDSPNGYTF	TGTGCCAGCAGCGTAAAAATCCGGGACAGCCCTAATGGCTACACCTTC
TRBD2	TRBV7-9	TRBJ2-2	-	CASRENSGGNTGELFF	TGTGCCAGCAGGGAGAACTCGGGGGGAAACACCGGGGAGCTGTTTTTT
-	TRBV15	TRBJ1-2	-	CATSRDPGSGANYGYTF	TGTGCCACCAGCAGAGATCCAGGGTCTGGGGCTAACTATGGCTACACCTTC
TRBD1	TRBV9	TRBJ2-2	-	CASSVDRGRAGELFF	TGTGCCAGCAGCGTTGACAGGGGGCGCGCCGGGGAGCTGTTTTTT
TRBD1	TRBV2	TRBJ1-5	few	CASSADRINQPQHF	TGTGCCAGCAGTGCGGACAGGATTAATCAGCCCCAGCATTTT
-	TRBV7-9	TRBJ1-1	few	CASSLGWDPPEAFF	TGTGCCAGCAGCTTAGGGTGGGACCCACCTGAAGCTTTCTTT
-	TRBV4-3	TRBJ1-5	-	CASSQEGRGDQPQHF	TGCGCCAGCAGCCAAGAAGGCAGGGGAGATCAGCCCCAGCATTTT
-	TRBV5-4	TRBJ2-2	few	CASSPSQQENGELFF	TGTGCCAGCAGCCCGAGCCAACAAGAGAACGGGGAGCTGTTTTTT
-	TRBV30	TRBJ1-2	-	CARDSGYTF	TGTGCCCGCGACTCTGGCTACACCTTC
-	TRBV25-1	TRBJ1-6	-	CASSESKGSYNSPLHF	TGTGCCAGCAGTGAATCCAAGGGGTCCTATAATTCACCCCTCCACTTT
-	TRBV11-2	TRBJ2-7	-	CASSFGRVYEQYF	TGTGCCAGCAGCTTCGGACGCGTCTACGAGCAGTACTTC